This TCR beta chain was sequenced during a study of cytomegalovirus exposure and HLA in healthy donors. General observations from the study: The study flagged around 150 TCR beta chains as cytomegalovirus-associated.

To note about this clone: Its antigen is undetermined.

While unrecorded immune exposures were likely, the donors were nominally healthy when sampled. Primers: 60 Vbeta forward and 13 Jbeta reverse. Data came from immunoSEQ multiplex PCR; TCRdb stores just in-frame clones and leaves some out. In the table there are roughly 90,000 clones, approximately 74% of which are singletons. Sequencing was done on a sample of PBMCs. The TCR originated in a man aged 25 to 40 in good health and CMV-seropositive.

CDR3 coding DNA: TGTGCCACCAGCAGACCGGGGGGGAGTTCCTACGAGCAGTACTTC. Translated, it gives CATSRPGGSSYEQYF. The chain is built from TRBV15 and TRBJ2-7, with 8 nucleotides matching TRBD2. J was trimmed by 1 base and V by 2 bases; bases with no gene match: 4. Germline V lookup: CDR1 LNHNV, CDR2 YYDKDF (reference sequence). This CDR3 is 15 amino acids long.